The present T cell receptor beta chain was sequenced within a study of blood T cells in healthy people across ages. A second roughly 6 to 11 cycle PCR used barcoded and J-beta primers. TCRdb fed the 5' RACE reads into MiXCR, producing one record per CDR3 protein. The sample carries hundreds of thousands of distinct CDR3 sequences, under 45% recorded once. Trimming removed 3 bases at V and 4 bases at J, with 13 bases between. Germline V CDR1 and CDR2: GTSNPN, SVGIG (reference sequence). This CDR3 region has 15 residues. This chain links TRBV30 with TRBJ2-6; weak D call: TRBD1 (5 bases). The clonotype originates from a man between 60 and 75 years old in good health. The sequenced sample was blood. The CDR3 spells CAWSVGVSGANVLTF. The CDR3 DNA is TGTGCCTGGAGCGTAGGGGTTTCCGGGGCCAACGTCCTGACTTTC.